The text below deals with one T cell receptor beta chain. The target antigen is unknown. The data originate from a study of T cell clusters in autoimmune cytopenias. TRB amplification used approximately 250 ng of peripheral blood genomic DNA. TRB was amplified by touch-down multiplex PCR, primer pools A and B combined. TCRdb re-called the multiplex PCR reads and gives one entry per CDR3 protein, without DNA. Recorded here are roughly 6,300 distinct CDR3 sequences; the top ten clones represent under 25%. Germline V gives CDR1 MNHNS, CDR2 SASEGT. The CDR3 loop spans 13 amino acids. General study findings and limits: TRB repertoire shifts in secondary cytopenia and chronic lymphocytic leukemia mostly reflected lymphoma, not autoimmunity.

The same data also went into a second study, on T cell repertoires in aging, cancer and after chemotherapy. In that study: Around 10 million TCR reads were in the whole dataset. Healthy donors lost TCR diversity with age mainly through richness, cancer patients through richness and evenness.

The source of this sequence is a human donor in good health. Specimen: peripheral blood. The chain joins TRBV6-1 to TRBJ1-1; TCRdb outputs TRBD1, but without DNA this stays unchecked. The CDR3 sequence is CASSYRGHTEAFF.